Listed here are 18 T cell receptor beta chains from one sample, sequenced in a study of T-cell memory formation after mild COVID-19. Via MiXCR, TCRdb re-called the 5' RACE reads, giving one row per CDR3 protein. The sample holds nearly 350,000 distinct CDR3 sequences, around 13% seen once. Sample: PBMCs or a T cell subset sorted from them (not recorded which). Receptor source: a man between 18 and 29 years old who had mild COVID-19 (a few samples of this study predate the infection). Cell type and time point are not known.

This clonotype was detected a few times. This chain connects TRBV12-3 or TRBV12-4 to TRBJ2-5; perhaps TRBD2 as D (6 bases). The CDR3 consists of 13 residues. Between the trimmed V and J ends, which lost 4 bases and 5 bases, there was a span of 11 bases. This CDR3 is CASSSGEAETQYF. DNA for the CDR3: TGTGCCAGCAGTTCGGGAGAAGCGGAGACCCAGTACTTC.

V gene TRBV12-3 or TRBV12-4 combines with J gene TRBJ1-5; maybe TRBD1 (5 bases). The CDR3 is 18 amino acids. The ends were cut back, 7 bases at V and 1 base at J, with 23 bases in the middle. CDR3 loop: CASIPGWGQGWSNQPQHF. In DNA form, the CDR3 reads TGTGCCAGCATCCCCGGGTGGGGCCAAGGTTGGAGCAATCAGCCCCAGCATTTT.

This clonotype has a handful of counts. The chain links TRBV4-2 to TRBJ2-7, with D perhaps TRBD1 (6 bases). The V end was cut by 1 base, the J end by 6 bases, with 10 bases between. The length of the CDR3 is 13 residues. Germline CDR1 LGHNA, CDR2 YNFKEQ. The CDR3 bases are TGTGCCAGCAGCCAAGTGGGACACCCCGAGCAGTACTTC. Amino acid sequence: CASSQVGHPEQYF.

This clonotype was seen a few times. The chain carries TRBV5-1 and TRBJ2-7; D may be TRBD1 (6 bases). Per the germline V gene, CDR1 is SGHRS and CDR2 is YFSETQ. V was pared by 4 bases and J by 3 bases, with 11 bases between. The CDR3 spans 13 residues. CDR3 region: CASSPDRIYEQYF. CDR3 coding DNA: TGCGCCAGCAGCCCCGACAGGATCTACGAGCAGTACTTC.

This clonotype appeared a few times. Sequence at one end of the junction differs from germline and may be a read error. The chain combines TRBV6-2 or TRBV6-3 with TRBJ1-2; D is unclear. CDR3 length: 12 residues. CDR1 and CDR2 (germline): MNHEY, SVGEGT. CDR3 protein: CASSYAPRSRDF. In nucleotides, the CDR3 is TGTGCCAGCAGTTACGCCCCCCGCTCTCGGGACTTC.

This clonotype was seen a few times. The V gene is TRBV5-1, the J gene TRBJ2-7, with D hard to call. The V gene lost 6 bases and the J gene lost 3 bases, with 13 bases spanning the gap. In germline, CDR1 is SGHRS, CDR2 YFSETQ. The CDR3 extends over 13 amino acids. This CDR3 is CASTLDGYYEQYF. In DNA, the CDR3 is TGCGCCAGCACTCTGGACGGATACTACGAGCAGTACTTC.

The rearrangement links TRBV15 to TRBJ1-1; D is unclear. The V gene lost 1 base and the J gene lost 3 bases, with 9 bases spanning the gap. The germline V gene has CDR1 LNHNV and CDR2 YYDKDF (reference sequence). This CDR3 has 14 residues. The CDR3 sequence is CATSRGMTDTEAFF. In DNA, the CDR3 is TGTGCCACCAGCAGAGGGATGACCGACACTGAAGCTTTCTTT. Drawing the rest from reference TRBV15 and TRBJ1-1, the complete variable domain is DAMVIQNPRYQVTQFGKPVTLSCSQTLNHNVMYWYQQKSSQAPKLLFHYYDKDFNNEADTPDNFQSRRPNTSFCFLDIRSPGLGDTAMYLCATSRGMTDTEAFFGQGTRLTVV.

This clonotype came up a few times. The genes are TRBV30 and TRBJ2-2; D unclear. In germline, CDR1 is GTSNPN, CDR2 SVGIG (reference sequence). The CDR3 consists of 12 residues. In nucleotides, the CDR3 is TGTGCGGTCCTCGGTTCTTCCGGGGAGCTGTTTTTT. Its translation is CAVLGSSGELFF.

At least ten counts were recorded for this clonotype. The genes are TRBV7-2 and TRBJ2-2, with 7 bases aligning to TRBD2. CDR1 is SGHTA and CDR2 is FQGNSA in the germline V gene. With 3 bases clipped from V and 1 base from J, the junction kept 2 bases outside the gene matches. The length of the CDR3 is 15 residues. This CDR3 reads CASSFKRGNTGELFF. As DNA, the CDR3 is TGTGCCAGCAGCTTCAAGCGGGGGAACACCGGGGAGCTGTTTTTT.

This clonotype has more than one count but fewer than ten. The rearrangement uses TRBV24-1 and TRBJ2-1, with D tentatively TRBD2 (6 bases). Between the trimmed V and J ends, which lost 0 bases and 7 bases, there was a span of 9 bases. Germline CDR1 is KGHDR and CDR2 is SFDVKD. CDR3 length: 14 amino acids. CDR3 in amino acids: CATSDLASENEQFF. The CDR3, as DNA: TGTGCCACCAGTGATTTGGCTAGCGAGAATGAGCAGTTCTTC.

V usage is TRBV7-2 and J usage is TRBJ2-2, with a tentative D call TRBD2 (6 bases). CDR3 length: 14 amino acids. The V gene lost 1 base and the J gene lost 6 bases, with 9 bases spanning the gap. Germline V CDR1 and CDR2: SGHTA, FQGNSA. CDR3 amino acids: CASSLGGTSGELFF. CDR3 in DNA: TGTGCCAGCAGCTTAGGCGGGACCTCCGGGGAGCTGTTTTTT.

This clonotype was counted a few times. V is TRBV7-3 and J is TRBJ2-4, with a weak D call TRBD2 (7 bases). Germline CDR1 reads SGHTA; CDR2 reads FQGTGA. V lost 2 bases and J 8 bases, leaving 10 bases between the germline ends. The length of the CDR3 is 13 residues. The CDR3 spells CASSLGEGDIQYF. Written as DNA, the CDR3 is TGTGCCAGCAGCTTAGGGGAGGGGGACATTCAGTACTTC.

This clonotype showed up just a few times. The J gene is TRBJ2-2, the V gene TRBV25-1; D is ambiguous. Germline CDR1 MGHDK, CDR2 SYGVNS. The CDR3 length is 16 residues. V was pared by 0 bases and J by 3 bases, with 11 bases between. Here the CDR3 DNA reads TGTGCCAGCAGTGAATATGAAGACTCCTACACCGGGGAGCTGTTTTTT. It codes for CASSEYEDSYTGELFF.

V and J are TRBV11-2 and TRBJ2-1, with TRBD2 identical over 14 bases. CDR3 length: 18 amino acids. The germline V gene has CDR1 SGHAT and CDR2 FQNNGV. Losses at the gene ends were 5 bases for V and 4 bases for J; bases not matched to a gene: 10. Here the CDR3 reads CASSSPAGTSGGYNEQFF. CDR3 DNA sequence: TGTGCCAGCAGCAGCCCGGCCGGGACTAGCGGGGGTTACAATGAGCAGTTCTTC.

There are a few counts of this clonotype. CDR3 sequence: CASSPPSDKETQYF. Here the CDR3 DNA reads TGTGCCAGCTCACCACCGTCGGACAAAGAGACCCAGTACTTC. The V call is TRBV18, the J call TRBJ2-5, with D perhaps matching TRBD1 (5 bases). V was clipped by 0 bases and J by 3 bases, with 8 bases between them. The CDR3 contains 14 residues. Germline V gene sequence: CDR1 KGHSH, CDR2 LQKENI.

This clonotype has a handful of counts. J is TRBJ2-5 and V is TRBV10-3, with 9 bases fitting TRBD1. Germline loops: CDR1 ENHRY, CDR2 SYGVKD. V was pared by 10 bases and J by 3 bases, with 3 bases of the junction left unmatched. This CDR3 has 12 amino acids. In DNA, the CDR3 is TGTGCCACGGGGGACAGGGAAGAGACCCAGTACTTC. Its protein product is CATGDREETQYF.

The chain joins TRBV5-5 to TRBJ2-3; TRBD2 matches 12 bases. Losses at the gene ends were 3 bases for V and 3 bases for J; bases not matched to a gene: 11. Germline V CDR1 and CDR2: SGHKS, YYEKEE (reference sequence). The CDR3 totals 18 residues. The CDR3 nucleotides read TGTGCCAGCAGCTCCCGGACTAGCGGGGTACCTGGGACAGATACGCAGTATTTT. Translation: CASSSRTSGVPGTDTQYF.

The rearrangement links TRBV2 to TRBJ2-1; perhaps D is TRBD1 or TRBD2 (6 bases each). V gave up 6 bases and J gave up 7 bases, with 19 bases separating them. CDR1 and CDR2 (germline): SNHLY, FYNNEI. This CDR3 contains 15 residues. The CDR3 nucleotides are TGTGCCAGCAGGAAGGAGAGGGGGGAAGGAAATGAGCAGTTCTTC. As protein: CASRKERGEGNEQFF.